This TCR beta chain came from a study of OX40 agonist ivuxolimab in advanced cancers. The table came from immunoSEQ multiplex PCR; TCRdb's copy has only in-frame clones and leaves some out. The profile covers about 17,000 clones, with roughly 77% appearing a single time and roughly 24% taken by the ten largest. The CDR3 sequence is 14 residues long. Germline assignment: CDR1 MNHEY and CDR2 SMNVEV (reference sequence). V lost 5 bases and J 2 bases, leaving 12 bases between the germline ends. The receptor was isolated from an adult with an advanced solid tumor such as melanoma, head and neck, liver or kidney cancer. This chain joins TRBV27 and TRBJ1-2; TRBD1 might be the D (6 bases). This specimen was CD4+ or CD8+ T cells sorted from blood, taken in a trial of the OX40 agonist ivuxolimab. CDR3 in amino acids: CASSSGQQNYGYTF. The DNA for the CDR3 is TGTGCCAGCAGTAGCGGACAGCAGAACTATGGCTACACCTTC.